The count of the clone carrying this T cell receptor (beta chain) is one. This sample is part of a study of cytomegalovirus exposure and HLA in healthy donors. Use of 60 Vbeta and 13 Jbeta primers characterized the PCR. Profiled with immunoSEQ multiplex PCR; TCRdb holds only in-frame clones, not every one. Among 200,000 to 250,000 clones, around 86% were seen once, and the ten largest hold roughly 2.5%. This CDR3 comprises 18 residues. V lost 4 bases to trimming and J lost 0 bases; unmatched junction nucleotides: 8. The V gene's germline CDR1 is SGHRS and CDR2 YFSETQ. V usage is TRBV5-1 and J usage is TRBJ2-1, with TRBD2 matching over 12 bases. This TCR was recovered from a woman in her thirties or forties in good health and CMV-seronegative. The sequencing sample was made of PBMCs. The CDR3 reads CASSPGLAGGFSYNEQFF. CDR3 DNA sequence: TGCGCCAGCAGCCCGGGACTAGCGGGTGGGTTCTCCTACAATGAGCAGTTCTTC.